The T cell receptor (beta chain) under discussion was sequenced for a study of OX40 agonist ivuxolimab in advanced cancers. As for the study in general: Partial responses were achieved by three patients, of whom one had hepatocellular carcinoma and two had cutaneous melanoma.

The CDR3 loop spans 15 amino acids. V lost 3 bases to trimming and J lost 1 base; unmatched junction nucleotides: 5. Looked up from germline, CDR1 is MNHEY and CDR2 is SVGAGI. Measured with immunoSEQ multiplex PCR; TCRdb has only the in-frame clones, and not every one. The sample has about 94,000 clones, roughly 91% seen once. The material was CD4+ or CD8+ T cells sorted from blood, obtained in a trial of the OX40 agonist ivuxolimab. The gene calls are TRBV6-5 and TRBJ1-2; 7 nucleotides align to TRBD1. The TCR sequence derives from an adult with an advanced solid tumor such as melanoma, head and neck, liver or kidney cancer. The CDR3 loop reads CASSYRRQGNYGYTF. CDR3 bases: TGTGCCAGCAGTTATCGAAGACAGGGTAACTATGGCTACACCTTC.